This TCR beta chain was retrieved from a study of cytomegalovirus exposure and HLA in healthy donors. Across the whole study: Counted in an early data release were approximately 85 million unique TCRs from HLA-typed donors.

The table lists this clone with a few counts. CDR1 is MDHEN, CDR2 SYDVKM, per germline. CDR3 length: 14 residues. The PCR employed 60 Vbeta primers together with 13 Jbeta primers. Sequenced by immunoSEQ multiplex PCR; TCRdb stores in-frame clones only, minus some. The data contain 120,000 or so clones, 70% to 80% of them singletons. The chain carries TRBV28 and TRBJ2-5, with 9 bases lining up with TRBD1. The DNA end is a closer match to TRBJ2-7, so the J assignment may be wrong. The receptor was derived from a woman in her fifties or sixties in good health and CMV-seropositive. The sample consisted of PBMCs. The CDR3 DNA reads TGTGCCAGCCGTTCCGGGACAGGGATGTACGAGCAGTACTTC. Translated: CASRSGTGMYEQYF.